This T cell receptor (beta chain) was profiled in a study of identical twins. With 3 bases removed from V and 4 bases from J, the gap between germline ends came to 10 bases. The CDR3 is 13 amino acids. The germline CDR1 and CDR2 sequences are DFQATT and SNEGSKA (reference sequence). All donors were healthy Caucasians. This clonotype was observed at least ten times. TCRdb analysed the 5' RACE reads with MiXCR anew, one entry per CDR3 protein. The sample has about 220,000 distinct CDR3 sequences, 7.5% seen once. These data also featured in a second study, about yellow fever vaccine responses in identical twins.

Specimen: memory (CD45RO+) T cells sorted from blood. The receptor was derived from a woman under 30 in good health. This chain connects TRBV20-1 to TRBJ2-1; maybe TRBD2 (5 bases). The CDR3 reads CSASWRAYNEQFF. The CDR3 DNA follows: TGCAGTGCTAGTTGGCGGGCGTACAATGAGCAGTTCTTC.